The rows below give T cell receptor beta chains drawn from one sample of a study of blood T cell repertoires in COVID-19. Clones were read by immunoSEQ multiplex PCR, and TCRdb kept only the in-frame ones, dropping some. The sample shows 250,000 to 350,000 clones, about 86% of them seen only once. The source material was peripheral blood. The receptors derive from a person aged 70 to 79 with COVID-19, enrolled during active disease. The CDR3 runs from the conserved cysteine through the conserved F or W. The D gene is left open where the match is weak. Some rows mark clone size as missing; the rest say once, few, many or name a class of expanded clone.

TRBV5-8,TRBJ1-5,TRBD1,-,CASSSGTGWGDSNQPQHF,TGTGCCAGCAGCTCCGGGACAGGGTGGGGGGATAGCAATCAGCCCCAGCATTTT
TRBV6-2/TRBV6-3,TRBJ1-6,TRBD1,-,CASSYGAGGISPLHF,TGTGCCAGCAGTTACGGAGCAGGGGGGATTTCACCCCTCCACTTT
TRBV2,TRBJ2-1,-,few,CASSAGFYNEQFF,TGTGCCAGCAGCGCAGGGTTCTACAATGAGCAGTTCTTC
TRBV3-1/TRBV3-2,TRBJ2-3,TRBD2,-,CASSQLRGGAFNTQYF,TGTGCCAGCAGCCAATTACGCGGGGGGGCCTTTAACACGCAGTATTTT
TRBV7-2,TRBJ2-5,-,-,CASSLAASQETQYF,TGTGCCAGCAGCTTAGCCGCGTCTCAAGAGACCCAGTACTTC
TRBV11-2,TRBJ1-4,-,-,CASSSRQNEKLFF,TGTGCCAGCAGCTCCCGACAGAATGAAAAACTGTTTTTT
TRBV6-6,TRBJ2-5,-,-,CASSFTVQETQYF,TGTGCCAGCAGTTTTACTGTTCAAGAGACCCAGTACTTC
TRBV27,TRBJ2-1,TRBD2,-,CASSLRGGLRNEQFF,TGTGCCAGCAGTTTGCGGGGGGGCCTGAGGAATGAGCAGTTCTTC
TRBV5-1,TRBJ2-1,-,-,CASNALIGGGPDNEQFF,TGCGCCAGCAACGCTCTTATAGGCGGGGGCCCTGACAATGAGCAGTTCTTC
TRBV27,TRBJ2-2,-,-,CASSLNSGVGGELFF,TGTGCCAGCAGTTTAAACTCGGGGGTCGGCGGGGAGCTGTTTTTT
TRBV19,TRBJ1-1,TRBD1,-,CASRGTVDTEAFF,TGTGCCAGTAGGGGGACAGTCGACACTGAAGCTTTCTTT
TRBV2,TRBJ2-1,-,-,CASSEHTYWNEQFF,TGTGCCAGCAGTGAGCATACGTACTGGAATGAGCAGTTCTTC
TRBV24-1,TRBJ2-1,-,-,CATSDLAESYNEQFF,TGTGCCACCAGTGACCTCGCGGAGTCCTACAATGAGCAGTTCTTC
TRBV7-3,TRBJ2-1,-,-,CASSLSGDNNEQFF,TGTGCCAGCAGCTTATCTGGGGACAACAATGAGCAGTTCTTC
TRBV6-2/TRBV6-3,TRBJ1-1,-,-,CASSYQVTEAFF,TGTGCCAGCAGTTACCAGGTCACTGAAGCTTTCTTT
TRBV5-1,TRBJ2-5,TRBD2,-,CASSSGVEETQYF,TGCGCCAGTTCTAGCGGGGTCGAAGAGACCCAGTACTTC
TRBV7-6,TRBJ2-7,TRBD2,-,CASSLAPGTSLGVYEQYF,TGTGCCAGCAGCTTAGCTCCCGGGACTAGCTTAGGGGTTTACGAGCAGTACTTC
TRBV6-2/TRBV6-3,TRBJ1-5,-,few,CASSSLADPGKSNQPQHF,TGTGCCAGCAGTTCCCTCGCTGACCCGGGGAAGTCAAATCAGCCCCAGCATTTT
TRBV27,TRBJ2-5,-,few,CASSLFGIQETQYF,TGTGCCAGCAGTTTATTCGGGATTCAAGAGACCCAGTACTTC
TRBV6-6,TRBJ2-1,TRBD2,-,CASSFLLAGNLNEQFF,TGTGCCAGCAGTTTCCTACTAGCGGGAAACTTAAATGAGCAGTTCTTC
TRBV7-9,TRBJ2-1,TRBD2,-,CASSLGGLAGDYNEQFF,TGTGCCAGCAGCTTAGGGGGACTAGCGGGAGACTACAATGAGCAGTTCTTC
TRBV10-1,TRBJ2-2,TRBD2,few,CASSEAPKTRGLAVSGELFF,TGCGCCAGCAGTGAGGCTCCTAAAACTCGGGGACTAGCGGTTTCCGGGGAGCTGTTTTTT
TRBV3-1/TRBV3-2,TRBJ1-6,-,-,CASSQGRTDNSPLHF,TGTGCCAGCAGCCAAGGACGGACAGATAATTCACCCCTCCACTTT
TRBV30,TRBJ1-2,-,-,CAWRETGRGYTF,TGTGCCTGGCGGGAAACAGGGCGCGGCTACACCTTC
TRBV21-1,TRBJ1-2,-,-,CASSTPEGAGGFSGYTF,TGTGCCAGCAGCACCCCGGAGGGCGCAGGCGGATTCTCCGGCTACACCTTC
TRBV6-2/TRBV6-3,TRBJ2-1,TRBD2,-,CASSYPLLKREGHEQFF,TGTGCCAGCAGTTACCCCCTGCTAAAGCGGGAGGGCCACGAGCAGTTCTTC
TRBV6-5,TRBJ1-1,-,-,CASTKRDNPRPEAFF,TGTGCCAGCACCAAGAGGGACAACCCAAGGCCTGAAGCTTTCTTT
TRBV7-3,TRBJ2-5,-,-,CASSLVAASQETQYF,TGTGCCAGCAGCTTGGTAGCAGCGAGCCAAGAGACCCAGTACTTC
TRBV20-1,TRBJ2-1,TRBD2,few,CSASTGTSFNEQFF,TGCAGTGCTAGTACCGGGACTAGCTTTAATGAGCAGTTCTTC
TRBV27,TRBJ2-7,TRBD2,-,CASSYRTSSYEQYF,TGTGCCAGCAGTTACAGGACTAGCTCCTACGAGCAGTACTTC
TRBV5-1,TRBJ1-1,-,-,CATRDESTEAFF,TGCGCCACCCGGGATGAAAGCACTGAAGCTTTCTTT
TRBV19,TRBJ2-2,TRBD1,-,CASSMGTGSGGELFF,TGTGCCAGTAGTATGGGGACAGGGTCCGGGGGGGAGCTGTTTTTT
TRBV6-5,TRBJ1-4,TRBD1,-,CASSPTGRDEKLFF,TGTGCCAGCAGTCCGACAGGGCGGGATGAAAAACTGTTTTTT
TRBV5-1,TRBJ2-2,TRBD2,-,CASSFQGLAETGELFF,TGCGCCAGCAGCTTTCAGGGACTAGCGGAAACCGGGGAGCTGTTTTTT
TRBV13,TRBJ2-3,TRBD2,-,CASSRYVRVSGRTSADTQYF,TGTGCCAGCAGCCGATACGTAAGAGTTAGCGGGAGAACGTCCGCAGATACGCAGTATTTT
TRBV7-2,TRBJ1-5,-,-,CASSLGQNNQPQHF,TGTGCCAGCAGCTTAGGACAGAACAATCAGCCCCAGCATTTT
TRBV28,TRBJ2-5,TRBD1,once,CASSRSRGLGETQYF,TGTGCCAGCAGCCGGAGCAGGGGGCTAGGGGAGACCCAGTACTTC
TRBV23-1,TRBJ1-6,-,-,CASSQFWSGVNSPLHF,TGCGCCAGCAGTCAATTTTGGTCGGGGGTCAATTCACCCCTCCACTTT
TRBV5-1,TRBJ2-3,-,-,CASSPRGGKADTQYF,TGCGCCAGCAGCCCGAGGGGGGGGAAAGCAGATACGCAGTATTTT
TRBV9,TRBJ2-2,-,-,CASSVTGTTGELFF,TGTGCCAGCAGCGTCACAGGGACCACCGGGGAGCTGTTTTTT
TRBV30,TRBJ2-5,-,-,CAWSALRSQETQYF,TGTGCCTGGAGTGCACTACGGTCCCAAGAGACCCAGTACTTC
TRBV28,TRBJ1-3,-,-,CASSSSGDGSGNTIYF,TGTGCCAGCAGTTCGTCAGGGGATGGCTCTGGAAACACCATATATTTT
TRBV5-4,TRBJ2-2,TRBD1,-,CASSSPRGQVTGELFF,TGTGCCAGCAGCTCCCCCAGGGGGCAAGTGACCGGGGAGCTGTTTTTT
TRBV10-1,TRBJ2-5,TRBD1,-,CASSDGTGDETQYF,TGCGCCAGCAGTGACGGGACAGGGGACGAGACCCAGTACTTC
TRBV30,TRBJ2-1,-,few,CAWSADSNNEQFF,TGTGCCTGGAGTGCCGACTCTAACAATGAGCAGTTCTTC
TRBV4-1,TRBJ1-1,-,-,CASSLLTADTEAFF,TGCGCCAGCAGCCTTTTGACAGCCGACACTGAAGCTTTCTTT
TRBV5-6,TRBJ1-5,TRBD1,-,CASSSDRGLFGQPQHF,TGTGCCAGCAGCTCGGACAGGGGGCTTTTCGGTCAGCCCCAGCATTTT
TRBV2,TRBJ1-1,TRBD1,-,CASSDPGQGAIWPEAFF,TGTGCCAGCAGTGATCCGGGACAGGGGGCAATATGGCCTGAAGCTTTCTTT
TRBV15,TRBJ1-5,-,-,CATSTGRGNQPQHF,TGTGCCACCTCCACAGGGAGGGGCAATCAGCCCCAGCATTTT
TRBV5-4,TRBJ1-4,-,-,CASSLFPSATWEKLFF,TGTGCCAGCAGCTTGTTCCCCTCTGCGACTTGGGAAAAACTGTTTTTT